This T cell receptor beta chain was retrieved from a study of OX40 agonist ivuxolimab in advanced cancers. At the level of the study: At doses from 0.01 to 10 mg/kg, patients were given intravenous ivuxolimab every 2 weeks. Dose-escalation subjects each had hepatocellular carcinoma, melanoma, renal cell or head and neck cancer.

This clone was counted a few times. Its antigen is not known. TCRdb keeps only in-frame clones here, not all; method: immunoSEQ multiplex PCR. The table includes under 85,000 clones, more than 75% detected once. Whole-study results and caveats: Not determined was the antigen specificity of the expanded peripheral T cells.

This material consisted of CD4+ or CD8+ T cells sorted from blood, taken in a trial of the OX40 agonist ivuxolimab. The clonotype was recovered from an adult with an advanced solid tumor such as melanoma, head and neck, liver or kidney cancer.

Here the CDR3 reads CASSVDGGLYTEAFF. The CDR3 DNA sequence: TGTGCCAGCAGCGTAGATGGGGGGCTCTACACTGAAGCTTTCTTT. The chain joins TRBV9 to TRBJ1-1; possible D gene TRBD1, 6 bases. Germline CDR1 is SGDLS and CDR2 is YYNGEE. CDR3 length: 15 residues. The V and J ends lost 0 bases and 3 bases respectively, with 12 bases between them.